Each of the 12 T cell receptor beta chains below was sequenced from the same sample in a study of chemoradiotherapy in HPV16-positive cancers. TCRdb's copy holds only in-frame clones and misses some; the assay was immunoSEQ multiplex PCR. The sample records about 11,000 clones, 74% being singletons. This material was collected from a patient who underwent chemoradiotherapy. These receptors originate from a human donor with HPV-associated anogenital cancer.

This chain connects TRBV30 to TRBJ2-3; 7 bases are shared with TRBD2. The V segment lost 8 bases and the J segment 4 bases; nucleotides outside the gene matches: 6. From germline, CDR1 is GTSNPN and CDR2 SVGIG (reference sequence). The CDR3 extends over 12 amino acids. CDR3 amino acids: CARSGGADTQYF. CDR3 sequence (DNA): TGTGCCCGTAGTGGGGGGGCAGATACGCAGTATTTT.

V usage is TRBV6-6 and J usage is TRBJ1-1; D is possibly TRBD1 (6 bases). Germline CDR1 and CDR2: MNHNY and SVGAGI (reference sequence). The CDR3 is 15 amino acids. Trimming removed 2 bases from V and 4 bases from J, with 14 bases in between. This CDR3 is CASSYGGGLSTEAFF. In DNA form, the CDR3 reads TGTGCCAGCAGTTACGGCGGGGGGCTAAGCACTGAAGCTTTCTTT.

V and J are TRBV12-5 and TRBJ2-2, with D tentatively TRBD2 (6 bases). V was cut by 3 bases and J by 7 bases, with 9 bases left in between. The CDR3 extends over 13 amino acids. The germline V gene has CDR1 LGHNT and CDR2 FRNRAP. The CDR3 region is CASGFGGNGELFF. CDR3 in DNA: TGTGCTAGTGGTTTTGGGGGGAACGGGGAGCTGTTTTTT. Complete variable domain (other parts from reference TRBV12-5 and TRBJ2-2): DARVTQTPRHKVTEMGQEVTMRCQPILGHNTVFWYRQTMMQGLELLAYFRNRAPLDDSGMPKDRFSAEMPDATLATLKIQPSEPRDSAVYFCASGFGGNGELFFGEGSRLTVL.

The V gene is TRBV12-5, the J gene TRBJ2-1; 9 bases agree with TRBD2. V lost 1 base, J lost 10 bases, and 8 bases stayed unmatched. The CDR3 consists of 15 residues. Germline CDR1 and CDR2: LGHNT and FRNRAP. CDR3 sequence reads: CASGLAPSGAREQFF. The CDR3 DNA follows: TGTGCTAGTGGTTTGGCTCCTAGCGGGGCCAGGGAGCAGTTCTTC.

This sequence joins TRBV15 and TRBJ1-5, with D maybe TRBD1 (6 bases). The ends were cut back, 0 bases at V and 1 base at J, with 10 bases in the middle. Germline CDR1 LNHNV, CDR2 YYDKDF (reference sequence). This CDR3 comprises 16 residues. CDR3 sequence reads: CATSRDRGRSNQPQHF. DNA of the CDR3: TGTGCCACCAGCAGAGATCGGGGGCGGAGCAATCAGCCCCAGCATTTT.

The chain joins TRBV5-6 to TRBJ2-1; D perhaps matches TRBD2 (5 bases). V lost 4 bases and J 10 bases, leaving 15 bases between the germline ends. In germline, CDR1 is SGHDT, CDR2 YYEEEE. This CDR3 region has 13 residues. CDR3 amino acids: CASSVISGYEQFF. CDR3 sequence (DNA): TGTGCCAGCAGCGTGATTTCGGGGTACGAGCAGTTCTTC.

This clone was counted a few times. The chain carries TRBV5-1 and TRBJ2-7; no clear D gene. CDR1 and CDR2 from the germline V gene are SGHRS and YFSETQ. This CDR3 contains 14 residues. Trimming shortened V by 2 bases and J by 4 bases, and 13 bases separated the two germline ends. CDR3: CASSFDRRAYEQYF. The CDR3 region has the DNA TGCGCCAGCAGCTTTGACCGCCGAGCTTACGAGCAGTACTTC.

V gene TRBV27 combines with J gene TRBJ2-7, with D tentatively TRBD1 or TRBD2 (6 bases each). The CDR3 has 17 residues. V lost 1 base to trimming and J lost 6 bases, with 22 bases between them. Germline CDR1 and CDR2: MNHEY and SMNVEV (reference sequence). This CDR3 reads CASSLWLGGDTSGEQYF. For the CDR3, the DNA is TGTGCCAGCAGTTTATGGCTGGGGGGCGATACTAGTGGCGAGCAGTACTTC.

This sequence joins TRBV6-5 and TRBJ2-7; 9 bases agree with TRBD2. CDR3 length equals 12 residues. J was trimmed by 7 bases and V by 4 bases; bases with no gene match: 2. The V gene's germline CDR1 is MNHEY and CDR2 SVGAGI. The chain's CDR3 is CASSFSGGEQYF. The CDR3 DNA is TGTGCCAGCAGTTTCAGCGGGGGGGAGCAGTACTTC.

V usage is TRBV7-9 and J usage is TRBJ2-7, with TRBD1 matching 8 bases. Trimming at V came to 3 bases and at J to 6 bases, leaving 4 bases not matched to a gene. The CDR3 is 13 residues long. Germline-derived CDR1 and CDR2 are SEHNR and FQNEAQ (reference sequence). The CDR3, as DNA: TGTGCCAGCAGCTTGACAGGGGTGTCCGAGCAGTACTTC. As protein: CASSLTGVSEQYF.

The chain recombines TRBV7-9 with TRBJ2-3, with D possibly TRBD1 on 7 matching bases. V lost 6 bases and J lost 4, with 17 bases in between. The CDR3 covers 15 residues. Germline CDR1 reads SEHNR; CDR2 reads FQNEAQ (reference sequence). The CDR3 DNA follows: TGTGCCAGCAGTGTTAGACAGGGCGGGGCAGATACGCAGTATTTT. This gives the protein CASSVRQGGADTQYF.

This chain connects TRBV4-3 to TRBJ1-1; D not resolved. CDR1 LGHNA and CDR2 YSLEER come from the germline V gene. CDR3 length equals 14 residues. The V end lost 4 bases, the J end lost 0 bases, and 9 bases lay between the germline ends. In nucleotides, the CDR3 is TGCGCCAGCAGCCCCACTCTTATGAACACTGAAGCTTTCTTT. Encoded protein: CASSPTLMNTEAFF.